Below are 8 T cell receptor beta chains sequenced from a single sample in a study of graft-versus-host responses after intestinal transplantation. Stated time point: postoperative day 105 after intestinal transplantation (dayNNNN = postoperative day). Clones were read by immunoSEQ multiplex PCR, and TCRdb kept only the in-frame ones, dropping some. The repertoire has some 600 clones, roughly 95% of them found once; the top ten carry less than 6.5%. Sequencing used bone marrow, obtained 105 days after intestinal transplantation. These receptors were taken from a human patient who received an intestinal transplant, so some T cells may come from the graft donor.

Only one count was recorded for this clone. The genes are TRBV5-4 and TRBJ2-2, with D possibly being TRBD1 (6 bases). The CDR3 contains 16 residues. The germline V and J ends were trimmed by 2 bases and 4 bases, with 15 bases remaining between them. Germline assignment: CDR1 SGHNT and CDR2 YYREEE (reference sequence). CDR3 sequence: CASSFRPGVGTGELFF. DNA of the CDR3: TGTGCCAGCAGCTTCAGACCAGGGGTAGGCACCGGGGAGCTGTTTTTT.

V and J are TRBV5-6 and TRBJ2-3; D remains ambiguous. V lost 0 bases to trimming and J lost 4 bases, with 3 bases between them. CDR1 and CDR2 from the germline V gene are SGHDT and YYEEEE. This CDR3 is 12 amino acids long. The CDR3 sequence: CASSLEADTQYF. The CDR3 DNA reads TGTGCCAGCAGCTTGGAGGCAGATACGCAGTATTTT.

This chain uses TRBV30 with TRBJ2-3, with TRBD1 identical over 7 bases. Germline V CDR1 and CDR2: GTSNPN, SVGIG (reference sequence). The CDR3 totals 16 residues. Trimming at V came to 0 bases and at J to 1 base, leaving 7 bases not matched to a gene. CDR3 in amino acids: CAWSVVLTGGTDTQYF. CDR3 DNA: TGTGCCTGGAGTGTGGTTCTTACAGGGGGCACAGATACGCAGTATTTT.

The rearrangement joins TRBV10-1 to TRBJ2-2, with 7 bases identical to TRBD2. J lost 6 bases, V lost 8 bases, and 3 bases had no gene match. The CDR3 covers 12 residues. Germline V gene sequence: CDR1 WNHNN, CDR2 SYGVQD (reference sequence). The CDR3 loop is CASSRGAGELFF. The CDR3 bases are TGCGCCAGCTCCCGGGGGGCCGGGGAGCTGTTTTTT.

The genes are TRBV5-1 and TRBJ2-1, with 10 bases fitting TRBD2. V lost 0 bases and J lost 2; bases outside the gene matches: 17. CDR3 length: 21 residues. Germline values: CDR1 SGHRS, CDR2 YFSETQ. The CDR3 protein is CASSLASIGTSDPRAYNEQFF. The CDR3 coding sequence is TGCGCCAGCAGCTTGGCCAGTATAGGGACTAGCGACCCGAGGGCCTACAATGAGCAGTTCTTC.

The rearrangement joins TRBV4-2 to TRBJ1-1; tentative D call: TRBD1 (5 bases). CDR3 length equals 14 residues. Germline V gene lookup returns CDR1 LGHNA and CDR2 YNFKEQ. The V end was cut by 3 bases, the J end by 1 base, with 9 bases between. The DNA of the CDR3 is TGTGCCAGCAGCCACGGGACGGAGAACACTGAAGCTTTCTTT. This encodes CASSHGTENTEAFF.

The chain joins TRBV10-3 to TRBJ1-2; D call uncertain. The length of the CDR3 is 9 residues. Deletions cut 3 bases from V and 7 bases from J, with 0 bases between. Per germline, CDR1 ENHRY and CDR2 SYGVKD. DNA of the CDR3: TGTGCCATCAGTGATGGCTACACCTTC. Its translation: CAISDGYTF.

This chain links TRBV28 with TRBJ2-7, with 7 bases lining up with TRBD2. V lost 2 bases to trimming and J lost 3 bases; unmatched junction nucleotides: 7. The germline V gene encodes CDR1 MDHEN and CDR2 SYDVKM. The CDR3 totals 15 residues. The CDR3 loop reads CASSLPWGGNYEQYF. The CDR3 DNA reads TGTGCCAGCAGTTTACCCTGGGGGGGTAACTACGAGCAGTACTTC.